The source of this T cell receptor (beta chain) is a study of T-cell memory formation after mild COVID-19. Overall study: Largely donor-specific TCR clusters were found. Whole-study results and caveats: Shrinking CD4+ clones resided mostly in CM and EM, and CD8+ ones in EMRA.

This clonotype was seen a handful of times. The antigen is unknown. The CDR3 is 16 residues long. V lost 2 bases, J lost 5 bases, and 11 bases stayed unmatched. Germline CDR1 and CDR2: DFQATT and SNEGSKA (reference sequence). TCRdb independently ran MiXCR on the 5' RACE reads; one entry per CDR3 protein. The table has more than 350,000 distinct CDR3 sequences, approximately 15% seen once; the top ten hold roughly a fifth. This rearrangement joins TRBV20-1 to TRBJ2-7; 11 positions agree with TRBD1. The clonotype comes from a man younger than 35 who had mild COVID-19 (a few samples of this study predate the infection). Cell type and time point are not known. The specimen sequenced was PBMCs or a T cell subset sorted from them (not recorded which). The CDR3 is CSARRTGGHSRDEQYF. The CDR3, as DNA: TGCAGTGCTAGACGGACAGGGGGCCATTCTAGGGACGAGCAGTACTTC.